Following are 29 T cell receptor beta chains from one sample sequenced in a study of blood T cell repertoires in COVID-19. Clones were read by immunoSEQ multiplex PCR, and TCRdb kept only the in-frame ones, dropping some. The data hold 200,000 to 250,000 clones, with approximately 90% observed a single time. The specimen was PBMCs or T cells enriched from blood (not recorded which). The source of these receptors is a man between 25 and 39 years old who had recovered from COVID-19.

The chain uses TRBV24-1 and TRBJ2-7; 10 nucleotides align to TRBD1. J gave up 5 bases and V 4 bases, and 4 bases lay outside the gene matches. In germline, CDR1 is KGHDR, CDR2 SFDVKD. This CDR3 region has 14 residues. CDR3 amino acids: CATSDRDRGHEQYF. The CDR3 nucleotides are TGTGCCACCAGTGACAGGGACAGGGGCCACGAGCAGTACTTC.

This clone was found once. This chain links TRBV3-1 (or the pseudogene TRBV3-2) with TRBJ2-1; 9 nucleotides align to TRBD2. Germline assignment: CDR1 LGHDT and CDR2 YNNKEL (reference sequence). The CDR3 length is 16 residues. With V trimmed by 0 bases and J by 6 bases, 6 bases remained unmatched. CDR3 region: CASSQEGGRARNEQFF. The CDR3 DNA reads as TGTGCCAGCAGCCAAGAAGGCGGGAGGGCTCGCAATGAGCAGTTCTTC.

This chain links TRBV28 with TRBJ1-5; D is perhaps TRBD1 (6 bases). Trimming cost V 7 bases and J 4 bases, with 11 bases left between them. The CDR3 is 13 residues long. The germline V gene has CDR1 MDHEN and CDR2 SYDVKM. The CDR3: CASTGTTNQPQHF. CDR3 nucleotide sequence: TGTGCCAGCACTGGGACAACTAATCAGCCCCAGCATTTT.

CDR3 region: CASRGGERNEQYF. The CDR3 DNA follows: TGTGCCAGCAGAGGGGGGGAGAGGAACGAGCAGTACTTC. The chain carries TRBV28 and TRBJ2-7; D is perhaps TRBD2 (7 bases). The CDR3 is 13 amino acids. In germline, CDR1 is MDHEN, CDR2 SYDVKM. V was pared by 6 bases and J by 5 bases, with 14 bases between. Looking up the rest from reference TRBV28 and TRBJ2-7 gives the full variable domain: DVKVTQSSRYLVKRTGEKVFLECVQDMDHENMFWYRQDPGLGLRLIYFSYDVKMKEKGDIPEGYSVSREKKERFSLILESASTNQTSMYLCASRGGERNEQYFGPGTRLTVT.

The chain carries TRBV5-6 and TRBJ2-5; 8 bases align to TRBD1. Looked up from germline, CDR1 is SGHDT and CDR2 is YYEEEE. CDR3 size: 13 residues. V lost 5 bases to trimming and J lost 5 bases; unmatched junction nucleotides: 5. The DNA for the CDR3 is TGTGCCAGCAGGAGACAGGGGCGGGAGACCCAGTACTTC. Translated, it gives CASRRQGRETQYF. Full variable domain (rest looked up from reference TRBV5-6 and TRBJ2-5): DAGVTQSPTHLIKTRGQQVTLRCSPKSGHDTVSWYQQALGQGPQFIFQYYEEEERQRGNFPDRFSGHQFPNYSSELNVNALLLGDSALYLCASRRQGRETQYFGPGTRLLVL.

This chain joins TRBV3-1 (or the pseudogene TRBV3-2) and TRBJ2-2; the D is unclear. Trimming left V 2 bases short and J 1 base short, with 8 bases between. Germline values: CDR1 LGHDT, CDR2 YNNKEL (reference sequence). The CDR3 length is 15 residues. CDR3 sequence reads: CASSQSYRNTGELFF. The CDR3 bases are TGTGCCAGCAGCCAATCCTACCGGAACACCGGGGAGCTGTTTTTT.

The V and J genes are TRBV30 and TRBJ1-2; no clear D gene. Trimming shortened V by 0 bases and J by 7 bases, and 18 bases separated the two germline ends. CDR1 is GTSNPN and CDR2 is SVGIG in the germline V gene (reference sequence). The CDR3 consists of 15 residues. In DNA form, the CDR3 reads TGTGCCTGGAGTGTATGGCCAGCCGGACTAGCTGGCTACACCTTC. This codes for CAWSVWPAGLAGYTF.

The chain combines TRBV28 with TRBJ2-1, with D possibly TRBD2 on 5 matching bases. Germline assignment: CDR1 MDHEN and CDR2 SYDVKM. The V gene lost 3 bases and the J gene lost 7 bases, with 10 bases spanning the gap. This CDR3 region has 13 residues. As DNA, the CDR3 is TGTGCCAGCAGTTTGTTGACTAAGAATGAGCAGTTCTTC. Amino acid sequence: CASSLLTKNEQFF.

This clone has more than one count but fewer than ten. The V call is TRBV5-6, the J call TRBJ1-4; 7 bases are a match to TRBD1. The J segment lost 5 bases and the V segment lost 5 bases, leaving 9 bases of the junction unmatched. The CDR3 has 15 residues. Germline CDR1 SGHDT, CDR2 YYEEEE. CDR3 loop: CASSALTGLNEKLFF. The CDR3, as DNA: TGTGCCAGCAGTGCCCTGACAGGGCTGAATGAAAAACTGTTTTTT.

The CDR3 reads CASERTSSYEQYF. CDR3 coding DNA: TGTGCCAGCGAGCGGACCAGCTCCTACGAGCAGTACTTC. This sequence joins TRBV6-5 and TRBJ2-7; possible D gene TRBD2, 5 bases. This CDR3 region has 13 residues. Germline V gene lookup returns CDR1 MNHEY and CDR2 SVGAGI. The V gene lost 8 bases and the J gene lost 0 bases, with 11 bases spanning the gap.

The chain is built from TRBV3-1 (or the pseudogene TRBV3-2) and TRBJ2-2; a weak D match, TRBD2 (6 bases). Germline CDR1 and CDR2: LGHDT and YNNKEL (reference sequence). The CDR3 length is 16 residues. The V and J ends lost 2 bases and 5 bases respectively, with 15 bases between them. The CDR3 spells CASSQMGGEGTGELFF. CDR3 coding DNA: TGTGCCAGCAGCCAAATGGGGGGAGAAGGAACCGGGGAGCTGTTTTTT.

The genes are TRBV7-9 and TRBJ1-3, with TRBD1 matching 10 bases. Looked up from germline, CDR1 is SEHNR and CDR2 is FQNEAQ (reference sequence). The junction had 8 bases not matched to a gene; V was cut back by 1 base and J by 2 bases. The CDR3 is 18 residues long. CDR3 in amino acids: CASSLGSGGQGAGNTIYF. The CDR3 DNA is TGTGCCAGCAGCTTAGGTTCCGGAGGACAGGGGGCTGGAAACACCATATATTTT. The full variable domain, rest sourced from reference TRBV7-9 and TRBJ1-3, is DTGVSQNPRHKITKRGQNVTFRCDPISEHNRLYWYRQTLGQGPEFLTYFQNEAQLEKSRLLSDRFSAERPKGSFSTLEIQRTEQGDSAMYLCASSLGSGGQGAGNTIYFGEGSWLTVV.

The genes are TRBV30 and TRBJ2-3; 10 bases are shared with TRBD2. Germline V gives CDR1 GTSNPN, CDR2 SVGIG (reference sequence). The junction had 6 bases not matched to a gene; V was cut back by 2 bases and J by 7 bases. This CDR3 has 14 residues. For the CDR3, the DNA is TGTGCCTGGAGTACAGCGGGAGGGGGTCATACGCAGTATTTT. Protein sequence: CAWSTAGGGHTQYF.

The chain has TRBV27 and TRBJ2-7; D is possibly TRBD1 (5 bases). V lost 6 bases and J 3 bases, leaving 6 bases between the germline ends. There are 11 residues in the CDR3. Germline loops: CDR1 MNHEY, CDR2 SMNVEV (reference sequence). DNA for the CDR3: TGTGCCAGCAGGCAGGGCTACGAGCAGTACTTC. Its translation is CASRQGYEQYF.

The V gene is TRBV4-1, the J gene TRBJ2-7; 9 bases map to TRBD2. V lost 0 bases and J lost 3; bases outside the gene matches: 6. CDR1 and CDR2 from the germline V gene are MGHRA and YSYEKL. This CDR3 has 16 amino acids. CDR3 in amino acids: CASSQESIAGVYEQYF. CDR3 DNA sequence: TGCGCCAGCAGCCAAGAGTCAATAGCGGGGGTCTACGAGCAGTACTTC.

The chain recombines TRBV9 with TRBJ2-2, with D perhaps matching TRBD1 (5 bases). The CDR3 sequence is 16 residues long. Germline V CDR1 and CDR2: SGDLS, YYNGEE. The V gene lost 4 bases and the J gene lost 3 bases, with 16 bases spanning the gap. For the CDR3, the DNA is TGTGCCAGCAGCCCCTTGCCCAGGGTGGACACCGGGGAGCTGTTTTTT. Protein: CASSPLPRVDTGELFF.

The chain employs TRBV6-6 and TRBJ1-1; D unresolved. The germline CDR1 and CDR2 sequences are MNHNY and SVGAGI (reference sequence). Trimming shortened V by 5 bases and J by 3 bases, and 7 bases separated the two germline ends. The CDR3 has 12 residues. The CDR3 bases are TGTGCCAGCAGTGGCCCTTACACTGAAGCTTTCTTT. This translates into CASSGPYTEAFF.

This sequence joins TRBV6-6 and TRBJ1-1, with 10 bases fitting TRBD1. This CDR3 has 13 amino acids. Germline V gene data show CDR1 as MNHNY and CDR2 as SVGAGI (reference sequence). The J segment lost 4 bases and the V segment lost 6 bases, leaving 2 bases of the junction unmatched. The CDR3 reads CASRGQGTTEAFF. The CDR3 DNA follows: TGTGCCAGCAGGGGACAGGGGACCACTGAAGCTTTCTTT.

This clone was seen once. The gene calls are TRBV10-3 and TRBJ2-3, with 11 nucleotides matching TRBD2. Germline loops: CDR1 ENHRY, CDR2 SYGVKD. The CDR3 totals 15 residues. V lost 6 bases and J lost 2; bases outside the gene matches: 4. DNA of the CDR3: TGTGCCATCAGCGGGACTAGCGGTAACACAGATACGCAGTATTTT. Its translation is CAISGTSGNTDTQYF.

The genes are TRBV2 and TRBJ2-2, with D unresolved. The V and J ends lost 4 bases and 0 bases respectively, with 3 bases between them. This CDR3 region has 13 residues. Germline-derived CDR1 and CDR2 are SNHLY and FYNNEI. Here the CDR3 reads CASSASNTGELFF. The CDR3 coding sequence is TGTGCCAGCAGTGCGTCGAACACCGGGGAGCTGTTTTTT.

V and J are TRBV5-1 and TRBJ2-2, with 7 bases identical to TRBD2. The CDR3 spans 14 residues. V shed 7 bases and J 0 bases; nucleotides not matched to a gene: 3. In germline, CDR1 is SGHRS, CDR2 YFSETQ. CDR3 loop: CASGRGSNTGELFF. The CDR3 nucleotides are TGCGCCAGCGGGCGGGGGTCGAACACCGGGGAGCTGTTTTTT.

The J gene is TRBJ2-1, the V gene TRBV4-1; 9 positions match TRBD2. The V gene end was trimmed by 0 bases and the J gene end by 4 bases; junction bases not matched to a gene: 7. This CDR3 contains 17 residues. Germline V gene data show CDR1 as MGHRA and CDR2 as YSYEKL. The chain's CDR3 is CASSQEPGLAQYNEQFF. CDR3 DNA sequence: TGCGCCAGCAGCCAAGAGCCGGGACTAGCACAGTACAATGAGCAGTTCTTC.

The genes are TRBV28 and TRBJ2-5; unclear D gene. Germline CDR1 is MDHEN and CDR2 is SYDVKM. There are 16 residues in the CDR3. V lost 3 bases and J lost 4, with 18 bases in between. The CDR3 DNA reads TGTGCCAGCAGTTTGGCGTATGGCACGACGGGAGAGACCCAGTACTTC. Translating gives CASSLAYGTTGETQYF.

The chain recombines TRBV18 with TRBJ2-3, with D uncertain. Germline lookup yields CDR1 KGHSH and CDR2 LQKENI. V lost 6 bases and J 0 bases, leaving 13 bases between the germline ends. The CDR3 length is 15 residues. The CDR3 spells CASSPIAASTDTQYF. The CDR3 DNA follows: TGTGCCAGCTCTCCCATTGCGGCTAGCACAGATACGCAGTATTTT.

This clone was found once. V is TRBV6-5 and J is TRBJ1-2, with 7 bases lining up with TRBD1. With 8 bases clipped from V and 2 bases from J, the junction kept 8 bases outside the gene matches. Germline V gene data show CDR1 as MNHEY and CDR2 as SVGAGI. The CDR3 has 14 residues. The CDR3 spells CASRLSGQNYGYTF. DNA of the CDR3: TGTGCCAGCCGCTTATCGGGACAGAACTATGGCTACACCTTC.

The chain combines TRBV7-9 with TRBJ1-6; TRBD1 is a possible D gene (6 bases). Germline CDR1 reads SEHNR; CDR2 reads FQNEAQ (reference sequence). Trimming stripped 3 bases from V and 8 bases from J, with 11 bases between. The CDR3 contains 14 residues. The CDR3 loop is CASSFGGADSPLHF. CDR3 sequence (DNA): TGTGCCAGCAGCTTCGGGGGGGCGGATTCACCCCTCCACTTT.

V and J are TRBV5-1 and TRBJ2-7; TRBD2 agrees at 7 bases. Germline CDR1 reads SGHRS; CDR2 reads YFSETQ. The CDR3 totals 15 residues. V shed 0 bases, J shed 2 bases, and the junction held 5 bases outside the gene matches. The chain's CDR3 is CASSLAGGAPYEQYF. The CDR3 DNA follows: TGCGCCAGCAGCTTGGCGGGGGGAGCGCCCTACGAGCAGTACTTC.

This sequence joins TRBV19 and TRBJ1-3, with D unclear. V was pared by 2 bases and J by 8 bases, with 16 bases between. Germline V gene lookup returns CDR1 LNHDA and CDR2 SQIVND (reference sequence). The CDR3 length is 15 residues. Here the CDR3 DNA reads TGTGCCAGTAGTATACGGGAACGAAGCTGGGACACCATATATTTT. Its protein is CASSIRERSWDTIYF.

The chain carries TRBV19 and TRBJ2-2, with TRBD2 matching over 10 bases. The J segment lost 4 bases and the V segment lost 7 bases, leaving 9 bases of the junction unmatched. The CDR3 loop spans 16 amino acids. Germline CDR1 reads LNHDA; CDR2 reads SQIVND (reference sequence). The chain's CDR3 is CASTILAGGSTGELFF. The CDR3 bases are TGTGCCAGTACCATTTTAGCGGGAGGCAGCACCGGGGAGCTGTTTTTT.